The 32 T cell receptor beta chains listed next were all sequenced from one sample in a study of CD8 T cells in Susac syndrome. It was with random hexamers that roughly 0.45 to 1 ug RNA was reverse transcribed. TCRdb redid the calling of the immunoSEQ multiplex PCR reads with MiXCR, one entry per CDR3 protein. The table has around 170,000 distinct CDR3 sequences, around 95% seen once. The sequenced sample consisted of CD8+ T cells from PBMCs. These receptors were collected from a human donor with Susac syndrome.

This clonotype was detected only once. The chain couples TRBV3-1 to TRBJ1-5; D is undetermined. There are 15 residues in the CDR3. CDR1 and CDR2 from the germline V gene are LGHDT and YNNKEL (reference sequence). Between the trimmed V and J ends, which lost 1 base and 2 bases, there was a span of 9 bases. CDR3 in amino acids: CASSQGYEGNQPQHF. For the CDR3, the DNA is TGTGCCAGCAGCCAAGGGTATGAGGGCAATCAGCCCCAGCATTTT.

In its sample, this clonotype was seen a few times. The chain employs TRBV6-5 and TRBJ2-1; TRBD2 matches at 9 bases. Germline loops: CDR1 MNHEY, CDR2 SVGAGI. This CDR3 spans 15 amino acids. After removal of 5 bases from V and 0 bases from J, the junction contained 2 bases not matched to a gene. CDR3 sequence: CASSGSGSSYNEQFF. The CDR3 region has the DNA TGTGCCAGCAGTGGTAGCGGGAGCTCCTACAATGAGCAGTTCTTC.

V is TRBV7-6 and J is TRBJ2-5; D perhaps matches TRBD2 (6 bases). V lost 2 bases and J lost 3, with 10 bases in between. Germline CDR1 SGHVS, CDR2 FNYEAQ. The CDR3 runs to 14 residues. In nucleotides, the CDR3 is TGTGCCAGCAGCTTACGAGGGGAGGAAGAGACCCAGTACTTC. Translating it yields CASSLRGEEETQYF.

The chain combines TRBV5-1 with TRBJ2-7; D might be TRBD2 (7 bases). The V gene lost 6 bases and the J gene lost 2 bases, with 15 bases spanning the gap. There are 14 residues in the CDR3. Germline V gene sequence: CDR1 SGHRS, CDR2 YFSETQ. CDR3 in DNA: TGCGCCAGCAAACTTGGAGGGGGGGCCTACGAGCAGTACTTC. It yields the protein CASKLGGGAYEQYF.

This sequence joins TRBV19 and TRBJ2-3; maybe TRBD1 (7 bases). CDR1 is LNHDA, CDR2 SQIVND, per germline (reference sequence). The CDR3 contains 14 residues. Trimming stripped 7 bases from V and 0 bases from J, with 11 bases between. Written as DNA, the CDR3 is TGTGCCAGTACGGAGGGGGCTAGCACAGATACGCAGTATTTT. This translates into CASTEGASTDTQYF.

The V and J genes are TRBV7-3 and TRBJ2-7; TRBD1 matches at 7 bases. CDR3 length: 18 residues. Germline values: CDR1 SGHTA, CDR2 FQGTGA. With V trimmed by 6 bases and J by 2 bases, 19 bases remained unmatched. The CDR3 region is CASRLLIPRGTEPYEQYF. The CDR3 DNA reads TGTGCCAGCAGACTACTGATCCCAAGGGGGACAGAACCCTACGAGCAGTACTTC.

The rearrangement joins TRBV2 to TRBJ1-6; D uncertain. The V end was cut by 4 bases, the J end by 7 bases, with 8 bases between. This CDR3 contains 13 residues. In germline, CDR1 is SNHLY, CDR2 FYNNEI. The CDR3 sequence: CASSGGINSPLHF. The CDR3 DNA reads as TGTGCCAGCAGTGGAGGGATCAATTCACCCCTCCACTTT.

CDR3 amino acids: CSARAQRLAGVDTQYF. DNA of the CDR3: TGCAGTGCTAGAGCCCAAAGACTAGCGGGAGTAGATACGCAGTATTTT. This chain joins TRBV20-1 and TRBJ2-3; 12 bases line up with TRBD2. Germline V gene sequence: CDR1 DFQATT, CDR2 SNEGSKA (reference sequence). Trimming took 1 base from V and 5 from J; bases not matched to a gene: 7. The CDR3 has 16 residues.

The chain has TRBV2 and TRBJ1-2; D remains unclear. The length of the CDR3 is 15 residues. The V gene lost 6 bases and the J gene lost 0 bases, with 14 bases spanning the gap. The germline V gene encodes CDR1 SNHLY and CDR2 FYNNEI. Written as DNA, the CDR3 is TGTGCCAGCAGAGATTCTAGGACGGCTAACTATGGCTACACCTTC. This encodes CASRDSRTANYGYTF.

The chain combines TRBV12-3 or TRBV12-4 with TRBJ1-2; D perhaps matches TRBD1 (5 bases). Trimming cost V 4 bases and J 4 bases, with 10 bases left between them. There are 13 residues in the CDR3. CDR3 protein: CASSSGTFYGYTF. CDR3 nucleotides: TGTGCCAGCAGTTCCGGGACTTTCTATGGCTACACCTTC.

The chain joins TRBV6-5 to TRBJ2-1; 8 bases align to TRBD2. The V gene end was trimmed by 2 bases and the J gene end by 8 bases; junction bases not matched to a gene: 11. CDR3 size: 16 residues. CDR1 is MNHEY and CDR2 is SVGAGI in the germline V gene. This chain's CDR3 is CASSYGPQREMDEQFF. CDR3 bases: TGTGCCAGCAGTTACGGCCCCCAGCGGGAGATGGATGAGCAGTTCTTC.

The chain uses TRBV9 and TRBJ2-6; D remains ambiguous. V was cut by 5 bases and J by 3 bases, with 6 bases left in between. Germline values: CDR1 SGDLS, CDR2 YYNGEE. CDR3 length: 13 residues. The CDR3 DNA is TGTGCCAGCAGAAATCGTGGGGCCAACGTCCTGACTTTC. Its translation: CASRNRGANVLTF.

The rearrangement joins TRBV5-4 to TRBJ2-1, with 8 positions matching TRBD2. The CDR3 length is 17 residues. Per germline, CDR1 SGHNT and CDR2 YYREEE (reference sequence). J gave up 7 bases and V 0 bases, and 12 bases lay outside the gene matches. The CDR3 sequence is CASSLVVTSDRLNEQFF. The CDR3 DNA sequence: TGTGCCAGCAGCTTGGTTGTGACTAGCGATAGGTTAAATGAGCAGTTCTTC.

The rearrangement links TRBV13 to TRBJ1-2; D not certain. The V gene's germline CDR1 is PRHDT and CDR2 FYEKMQ (reference sequence). V shed 0 bases and J shed 5 bases, with 13 bases lying between them. CDR3 size: 15 residues. CDR3 protein: CASSLGQRVDYGYTF. DNA of the CDR3: TGTGCCAGCAGCTTAGGCCAGAGGGTCGATTATGGCTACACCTTC.

V gene TRBV7-8 combines with J gene TRBJ2-5; tentatively, D is TRBD1 or TRBD2 (5 bases each). Germline loops: CDR1 SGHVS, CDR2 FQNEAQ. There are 16 residues in the CDR3. V lost 2 bases and J lost 1, with 14 bases in between. CDR3 coding DNA: TGTGCCAGCAGCTTATTATCCGTGGGGGTCCAAGAGACCCAGTACTTC. It is translated as CASSLLSVGVQETQYF.

The CDR3 protein is CASSQDTGGRNEQFF. CDR3 nucleotide sequence: TGTGCCAGCAGCCAAGATACGGGAGGGAGGAATGAGCAGTTCTTC. The J gene is TRBJ2-1, the V gene TRBV3-1; 8 bases line up with TRBD2. The germline V gene has CDR1 LGHDT and CDR2 YNNKEL (reference sequence). Trimming at V came to 0 bases and at J to 7 bases, leaving 5 bases not matched to a gene. The CDR3 totals 15 residues.

J is TRBJ1-5 and V is TRBV19; 8 bases match TRBD1. The J segment lost 3 bases and the V segment lost 5 bases, leaving 3 bases of the junction unmatched. The CDR3 contains 14 residues. The germline gives CDR1 LNHDA, CDR2 SQIVND (reference sequence). CDR3 DNA sequence: TGTGCCAGTAGTCGGACAGGGTTCAATCAGCCCCAGCATTTT. Translated: CASSRTGFNQPQHF.

This rearrangement joins TRBV13 to TRBJ1-2, with D unclear. V was cut by 2 bases and J by 3 bases, with 10 bases left in between. Looked up from germline, CDR1 is PRHDT and CDR2 is FYEKMQ (reference sequence). The CDR3 covers 14 residues. CDR3 DNA: TGTGCCAGCAGCTTACGGGGTTACGACTATGGCTACACCTTC. Translated: CASSLRGYDYGYTF.

J is TRBJ1-6 and V is TRBV13; D is possibly TRBD1 (6 bases). Germline V gene lookup returns CDR1 PRHDT and CDR2 FYEKMQ (reference sequence). The CDR3 consists of 11 residues. Trimming took 5 bases from V and 16 from J, leaving 12 bases between them. This CDR3 reads CASSQSGQLHF. Written as DNA, the CDR3 is TGTGCCAGCAGCCAGAGTGGACAGCTCCACTTT.

The rearrangement joins TRBV29-1 to TRBJ2-1; a weak D match, TRBD2 (6 bases). In germline, CDR1 is SQVTM, CDR2 ANQGSEA. The CDR3 sequence is 15 residues long. V was trimmed by 6 bases and J by 3 bases, leaving 18 bases between them. In DNA, the CDR3 is TGCAGCGTGATGGGAGGACCCCTTGGCTACAATGAGCAGTTCTTC. Translating gives CSVMGGPLGYNEQFF.

The chain joins TRBV6-5 to TRBJ1-1; no clear D. Germline lookup yields CDR1 MNHEY and CDR2 SVGAGI. Trimming shortened V by 7 bases and J by 3 bases, and 15 bases separated the two germline ends. The CDR3 extends over 14 amino acids. The CDR3 loop reads CASTAAGWDTEAFF. DNA for the CDR3: TGTGCCAGCACCGCCGCGGGCTGGGACACTGAAGCTTTCTTT.

The chain combines TRBV20-1 with TRBJ1-4, with D hard to call. Germline assignment: CDR1 DFQATT and CDR2 SNEGSKA (reference sequence). The CDR3 covers 15 residues. Trimming removed 5 bases from V and 14 bases from J, with 27 bases in between. The CDR3 sequence is CSAAPSGSSFGYLFF. CDR3 in DNA: TGCAGTGCTGCCCCTAGTGGGAGCTCCTTCGGTTATCTGTTTTTT.

V gene TRBV5-1 combines with J gene TRBJ2-7; D call uncertain. Trimming pared 0 bases from V and 3 bases from J, leaving 10 bases between. Germline assignment: CDR1 SGHRS and CDR2 YFSETQ. This CDR3 has 14 amino acids. CDR3 sequence: CASSLGVKGYEQYF. CDR3 DNA sequence: TGCGCCAGCAGCTTGGGGGTTAAGGGCTACGAGCAGTACTTC.

The gene calls are TRBV9 and TRBJ2-3; tentatively, D is TRBD2 (7 bases). The CDR3 is 17 amino acids. Germline loops: CDR1 SGDLS, CDR2 YYNGEE. V gave up 4 bases and J gave up 4 bases, with 22 bases separating them. The CDR3 DNA is TGTGCCAGCAGCCCAAGGGGGGTGACTAGCTCTCCAGATACGCAGTATTTT. Translation gives CASSPRGVTSSPDTQYF.

The V call is TRBV27, the J call TRBJ2-7; 8 nucleotides agree with TRBD2. V lost 4 bases and J lost 2; bases outside the gene matches: 10. The CDR3 contains 16 residues. Germline lookup yields CDR1 MNHEY and CDR2 SMNVEV (reference sequence). The DNA for the CDR3 is TGTGCCAGCAGTTATTCAGCGGGAGTGAGGACCTACGAGCAGTACTTC. Translation gives CASSYSAGVRTYEQYF.

The V gene is TRBV7-9, the J gene TRBJ2-5, with 9 positions matching TRBD1. Germline-derived CDR1 and CDR2 are SEHNR and FQNEAQ (reference sequence). The CDR3 contains 15 residues. The J segment lost 5 bases and the V segment lost 3 bases, leaving 7 bases of the junction unmatched. CDR3 residues: CASSFTGTGIETQYF. The DNA for the CDR3 is TGTGCCAGCAGCTTTACGGGGACAGGGATTGAGACCCAGTACTTC.

The chain recombines TRBV4-1 with TRBJ2-3, with D possibly called TRBD1 or TRBD2 (5 bases each). This CDR3 contains 17 residues. With 3 bases removed from V and 0 bases from J, the gap between germline ends came to 16 bases. CDR1 MGHRA and CDR2 YSYEKL come from the germline V gene. This CDR3 is CASSQSGTPFSTDTQYF. CDR3 DNA sequence: TGCGCCAGCAGCCAGTCCGGGACCCCGTTCAGCACAGATACGCAGTATTTT.

The J gene is TRBJ1-1, the V gene TRBV5-4; D perhaps matches TRBD1 (6 bases). Trimming removed 0 bases at V and 1 base at J, with 10 bases between. The length of the CDR3 is 15 residues. Looked up from germline, CDR1 is SGHNT and CDR2 is YYREEE (reference sequence). CDR3 coding DNA: TGTGCCAGCAGCTTGGCCTCGACAGGGAACACTGAAGCTTTCTTT. Its translation is CASSLASTGNTEAFF.

The chain combines TRBV4-2 with TRBJ2-7, with D possibly being TRBD2 (5 bases). CDR3 length: 13 amino acids. The germline V gene has CDR1 LGHNA and CDR2 YNFKEQ. The germline V and J ends were trimmed by 11 bases and 1 base, with 15 bases remaining between them. The CDR3 DNA reads TGTGCCCCGGACTTAAAAATTTCCTACGAGCAGTACTTC. It is translated as CAPDLKISYEQYF.

V usage is TRBV6-1 and J usage is TRBJ2-7, with D uncertain. The CDR3 contains 16 residues. Germline CDR1 is MNHNS and CDR2 is SASEGT. With 7 bases removed from V and 4 bases from J, the gap between germline ends came to 23 bases. The CDR3 reads CASTPTKNWGGYEQYF. The CDR3 DNA reads TGTGCCAGCACTCCAACCAAAAACTGGGGTGGATACGAGCAGTACTTC.

V is TRBV5-1 and J is TRBJ1-5; unclear D gene. Germline V gives CDR1 SGHRS, CDR2 YFSETQ. This CDR3 is 16 amino acids long. Between the trimmed V and J ends, which lost 0 bases and 4 bases, there was a span of 14 bases. CDR3 DNA: TGCGCCAGCAGCTTGGGGGCTTCGGCAGCTAATCAGCCCCAGCATTTT. It is translated as CASSLGASAANQPQHF.

The chain has TRBV3-1 and TRBJ2-7; no clear D gene. The germline V gene has CDR1 LGHDT and CDR2 YNNKEL (reference sequence). The CDR3 totals 13 residues. The V and J ends lost 0 bases and 2 bases respectively, with 5 bases between them. The chain's CDR3 is CASSQDETYEQYF. CDR3 nucleotide sequence: TGTGCCAGCAGCCAAGACGAAACCTACGAGCAGTACTTC.